This T cell receptor beta chain was captured in a study of blood T cell repertoires in COVID-19. Overall study context: Spain, Italy and the United States supplied samples that represented acute and convalescent COVID-19.

Original methodology: Estimation of nucleated cell counts relied on the amplification of reference gene primers. Only in-frame clones appear in the TCRdb table, and some are missing; sequencing was by immunoSEQ multiplex PCR. The DNA gave D and trimming, while V, J and clone size come from that table. The sample lists 190,000 or so clones, around 87% occurring once. The CDR3 spans 16 residues. Germline values: CDR1 SGHKS, CDR2 YYEKEE (reference sequence). V gave up 1 base and J gave up 2 bases, with 12 bases separating them. The TCR sequence derives from a man aged 40-49 years with active or convalescent COVID-19. J is TRBJ2-2 and V is TRBV5-5, with D tentatively TRBD1 (5 bases). Specimen: peripheral blood. CDR3 coding DNA: TGTGCCAGCAGCTTGTTTTTACAGGCTAACACCGGGGAGCTGTTTTTT. Its translation: CASSLFLQANTGELFF.